The source of this T cell receptor delta chain is a study of gamma-delta T cells after stem cell transplantation. This CDR3 is 14 amino acids long. Germline CDR1 GEAIGNYY, CDR2 EKD. V shed 0 bases and J shed 0 bases, with 7 bases lying between them. TCRdb re-called the RT-PCR reads using CATT. The table records approximately 130 delta-chain clones, about 61% of them present only once. This clone was detected a few times. The TCR sequence derives from a human donor. It is not recorded whose cells these are; they may come from a transplant donor. This table probably holds off-target reads from a library built for another chain. Input material: gamma-delta T cells. The V and J genes are TRDV2 and TRDJ1; D gene ambiguous. CDR3 sequence reads: CACDTVENTDKLIF. DNA for the CDR3: TGTGCCTGTGACACCGTGGAGAACACCGATAAACTCATCTTT.